The 22 T cell receptor beta chains given below trace back to one sample, sequenced in a study of cytomegalovirus exposure and HLA in healthy donors. PCR involved 60 Vbeta and 13 Jbeta primers. The protocol was immunoSEQ multiplex PCR, while the TCRdb copy is restricted to in-frame clones and leaves out a portion. Of about 140,000 clones listed, more than 70% are singletons. The sequenced material came from PBMCs. The receptors here all came from a male donor in good health and CMV-seronegative.

The table lists this clone with a count of one. The V and J genes are TRBV7-3 and TRBJ1-1; 7 bases are shared with TRBD1. CDR3 length: 12 amino acids. Germline CDR1 reads SGHTA; CDR2 reads FQGTGA. J gave up 7 bases and V 5 bases, and 4 bases lay outside the gene matches. CDR3: CASSARTGEAFF. The CDR3 DNA follows: TGTGCCAGCAGCGCGAGGACAGGTGAAGCTTTCTTT.

The V gene is TRBV5-4, the J gene TRBJ1-4; unclear D gene. The CDR3 contains 15 residues. Germline loops: CDR1 SGHNT, CDR2 YYREEE (reference sequence). Trimming took off 0 bases at V and 6 bases at J, with 12 bases between the two ends. The CDR3 reads CASSLDGNSYEKLFF. CDR3 nucleotide sequence: TGTGCCAGCAGCTTGGACGGGAACTCCTATGAAAAACTGTTTTTT.

V gene TRBV19 combines with J gene TRBJ2-7; 7 bases match TRBD2. The CDR3 is made up of 12 amino acids. Germline V lookup: CDR1 LNHDA, CDR2 SQIVND (reference sequence). V shed 4 bases, J shed 9 bases, and the junction held 6 bases outside the gene matches. The CDR3, as DNA: TGTGCCAGTAGTACGGGAGGCAGCGGGCAGTACTTC. The encoded protein is CASSTGGSGQYF.

This rearrangement joins TRBV27 to TRBJ1-6; TRBD1 matches at 8 bases. In germline, CDR1 is MNHEY, CDR2 SMNVEV (reference sequence). This CDR3 region has 16 residues. The ends lost 3 bases at V and 7 bases at J; junction bases unmatched: 8. The CDR3, as DNA: TGTGCCAGCAGTTTTATTACAGGGGGAAGGAATTCACCCCTCCACTTT. This encodes CASSFITGGRNSPLHF.

This chain uses TRBV15 with TRBJ2-5, with D tentatively TRBD1 (6 bases). The germline V gene has CDR1 LNHNV and CDR2 YYDKDF (reference sequence). The CDR3 has 17 residues. Trimming stripped 0 bases from V and 2 bases from J, with 16 bases between. CDR3 protein: CATSRDLRYGQQETQYF. DNA for the CDR3: TGTGCCACCAGCAGAGACCTACGATACGGACAGCAAGAGACCCAGTACTTC.

This sequence joins TRBV2 and TRBJ2-7; 9 nucleotides agree with TRBD1. The V segment lost 7 bases and the J segment 3 bases; nucleotides outside the gene matches: 4. This CDR3 spans 13 amino acids. The germline V gene has CDR1 SNHLY and CDR2 FYNNEI. CDR3 sequence: CASNRGQGYEQYF. CDR3 nucleotide sequence: TGTGCCAGCAACCGGGGACAGGGCTACGAGCAGTACTTC.

CDR3 amino acids: CASSVGQGKGQETQYF. CDR3 bases: TGTGCCAGCAGCGTAGGCCAGGGAAAGGGCCAAGAGACCCAGTACTTC. The V and J genes are TRBV9 and TRBJ2-5, with D possibly being TRBD1 (5 bases). The germline CDR1 and CDR2 sequences are SGDLS and YYNGEE. Trimming pared 0 bases from V and 1 base from J, leaving 13 bases between. The length of the CDR3 is 16 residues.

V is TRBV7-2 and J is TRBJ2-1; 9 nucleotides align to TRBD2. Germline trimming cut 5 bases from V and 9 bases from J; bases unmatched to any gene: 17. Germline CDR1 SGHTA, CDR2 FQGNSA. This CDR3 is 17 amino acids long. The CDR3 nucleotides read TGTGCCAGCAGCCAGGGGTGGTCTAGCGGGGCCGCCCGTGAGCAGTTCTTC. It is translated as CASSQGWSSGAAREQFF.

The chain uses TRBV27 and TRBJ2-1, with D possibly TRBD1 on 8 matching bases. Trimming took 6 bases from V and 8 from J, leaving 20 bases between them. The CDR3 spans 15 residues. Germline assignment: CDR1 MNHEY and CDR2 SMNVEV (reference sequence). The CDR3 sequence is CASSDRGGDTDEQFF. The CDR3 nucleotides read TGTGCCAGCAGCGACAGGGGAGGGGATACGGATGAGCAGTTCTTC.

This clone was seen only once. CDR3 protein: CASSPSGGFVYGYTF. In DNA form, the CDR3 reads TGTGCCAGCAGCCCCTCCGGCGGATTCGTCTATGGCTACACCTTC. V gene TRBV11-2 combines with J gene TRBJ1-2; D unclear. V lost 5 bases and J lost 4, with 17 bases in between. The CDR3 has 15 residues. Germline CDR1 reads SGHAT; CDR2 reads FQNNGV.

The chain joins TRBV2 to TRBJ2-3, with 8 bases that match TRBD1. From germline, CDR1 is SNHLY and CDR2 FYNNEI. The CDR3 loop spans 16 amino acids. Germline trimming cut 8 bases from V and 5 bases from J; bases unmatched to any gene: 15. The CDR3, as DNA: TGTGCCAGCGGCGGACAGGGCGACTACCCGGAAGATACGCAGTATTTT. Protein product: CASGGQGDYPEDTQYF.

The chain has TRBV5-4 and TRBJ2-7, with 11 nucleotides matching TRBD2. From germline, CDR1 is SGHNT and CDR2 YYREEE (reference sequence). The CDR3 runs to 16 residues. V trimming: 0 bases; J trimming: 4 bases; junction bases outside the gene matches: 6. The CDR3 region has the DNA TGTGCCAGCAGCTTGGCAAGTAGCGGGGGGGAGTACGAGCAGTACTTC. This gives the protein CASSLASSGGEYEQYF.

The gene calls are TRBV7-2 and TRBJ2-3, with D maybe TRBD1 (6 bases). CDR1 is SGHTA, CDR2 FQGNSA, per germline. Trimming removed 3 bases from V and 3 bases from J, with 16 bases in between. This CDR3 is 16 amino acids long. In nucleotides, the CDR3 is TGTGCCAGCAGCTTCCGCCCTTGGGGGACAACAGATACGCAGTATTTT. Protein: CASSFRPWGTTDTQYF.

The V and J genes are TRBV7-9 and TRBJ2-2, with 11 bases matching TRBD2. The CDR3 covers 15 residues. The V gene end was trimmed by 2 bases and the J gene end by 4 bases; junction bases not matched to a gene: 0. Germline assignment: CDR1 SEHNR and CDR2 FQNEAQ (reference sequence). As DNA, the CDR3 is TGTGCCAGCAGCTTACTAGCGGGGGGCACCGGGGAGCTGTTTTTT. Its translation is CASSLLAGGTGELFF.

The chain links TRBV7-9 to TRBJ2-3, with 7 bases matching TRBD1. The CDR3 covers 15 residues. The ends lost 6 bases at V and 2 bases at J; junction bases unmatched: 8. Germline CDR1 SEHNR, CDR2 FQNEAQ (reference sequence). In DNA, the CDR3 is TGTGCCAGCAGGGATATACAGGGGTCCACAGATACGCAGTATTTT. This gives the protein CASRDIQGSTDTQYF.

The rearrangement uses TRBV6-5 and TRBJ1-2; TRBD1 matches 7 bases. The length of the CDR3 is 14 residues. CDR1 and CDR2 (germline): MNHEY, SVGAGI. The V gene end was trimmed by 5 bases and the J gene end by 8 bases; junction bases not matched to a gene: 11. The DNA of the CDR3 is TGTGCCAGCAGTGGTACAGGGGCCCAGAAAGGCTACACCTTC. Translated, it gives CASSGTGAQKGYTF.

This clone has more than one count but fewer than ten. This sequence joins TRBV7-9 and TRBJ2-7; TRBD1 aligns across 8 bases. This CDR3 has 14 amino acids. The trim removed 5 bases at V and 3 bases at J, leaving 6 bases unmatched. Germline V gene sequence: CDR1 SEHNR, CDR2 FQNEAQ (reference sequence). CDR3 sequence reads: CASSPPTGDYEQYF. The CDR3 nucleotides are TGTGCCAGCAGCCCCCCGACAGGGGACTACGAGCAGTACTTC.

The chain couples TRBV6-5 to TRBJ2-3; D uncertain. V lost 4 bases and J 2 bases, leaving 10 bases between the germline ends. The germline CDR1 and CDR2 sequences are MNHEY and SVGAGI. CDR3 size: 14 residues. Here the CDR3 DNA reads TGTGCCAGCAGTTCTGGCAGATCCACAGATACGCAGTATTTT. It translates to CASSSGRSTDTQYF.

V and J are TRBV19 and TRBJ2-3, with 8 bases fitting TRBD2. CDR3 length: 15 residues. J lost 6 bases, V lost 7 bases, and 12 bases had no gene match. Germline values: CDR1 LNHDA, CDR2 SQIVND (reference sequence). The CDR3 nucleotides are TGTGCCAGTACCAAATTCCACCGGGGGGGGGATACGCAGTATTTT. Translating it yields CASTKFHRGGDTQYF.

CDR3 sequence (DNA): TGTGCCAGCAGCCAAAGAAGAGGACTAGCGGCGAACTACAATGAGCAGTTCTTC. Protein: CASSQRRGLAANYNEQFF. The gene calls are TRBV14 and TRBJ2-1; TRBD2 matches at 10 bases. The CDR3 consists of 18 residues. V dropped 2 bases and J dropped 3; count of bases not matched to a gene: 10. Germline values: CDR1 SGHDN, CDR2 FVKESK. The complete variable domain, with remaining parts taken from reference TRBV14 and TRBJ2-1, reads EAGVTQFPSHSVIEKGQTVTLRCDPISGHDNLYWYRRVMGKEIKFLLHFVKESKQDESGMPNNRFLAERTGGTYSTLKVQPAELEDSGVYFCASSQRRGLAANYNEQFFGPGTRLTVL.

The chain carries TRBV7-3 and TRBJ2-3, with 9 bases identical to TRBD1. With V trimmed by 4 bases and J by 3 bases, 11 bases remained unmatched. The CDR3 sequence is 17 residues long. Looked up from germline, CDR1 is SGHTA and CDR2 is FQGTGA. DNA for the CDR3: TGTGCCAGCAGCTATCCCGGGACAGGGAAGTTTACAGATACGCAGTATTTT. Residues: CASSYPGTGKFTDTQYF. Supplemented by reference TRBV7-3 and TRBJ2-3, the full variable domain reads GAGVSQTPSNKVTEKGKYVELRCDPISGHTALYWYRQSLGQGPEFLIYFQGTGAADDSGLPNDRFFAVRPEGSVSTLKIQRTERGDSAVYLCASSYPGTGKFTDTQYFGPGTRLTVL.

The gene calls are TRBV9 and TRBJ1-2; D is possibly TRBD1 (5 bases). The CDR3 has 15 amino acids. Germline V CDR1 and CDR2: SGDLS, YYNGEE. The V and J ends lost 0 bases and 5 bases respectively, with 14 bases between them. The DNA of the CDR3 is TGTGCCAGCAGCGTAGGGGGCAATTTCTTTTATGGCTACACCTTC. Translation: CASSVGGNFFYGYTF. Supplemented by reference TRBV9 and TRBJ1-2, the full variable domain reads DSGVTQTPKHLITATGQRVTLRCSPRSGDLSVYWYQQSLDQGLQFLIQYYNGEERAKGNILERFSAQQFPDLHSELNLSSLELGDSALYFCASSVGGNFFYGYTFGSGTRLTVV.